The clone carrying this T cell receptor (beta chain) was found a few times. These data originate in a study of blood T cell repertoires in COVID-19. The table came from immunoSEQ multiplex PCR; TCRdb's copy has only in-frame clones and leaves some out. In the table there are roughly 150,000 clones, approximately 80% of which are singletons. CDR3 length: 14 residues. Per the germline V gene, CDR1 is MDHEN and CDR2 is SYDVKM. V was pared by 7 bases and J by 5 bases, with 15 bases between. The source is a man aged 60 to 69 with acute or convalescent COVID-19. Sequenced material: peripheral blood. The chain links TRBV28 to TRBJ1-5; TRBD1 might be the D (6 bases). CDR3 region: CASTIGGGYQPQHF. For the CDR3, the DNA is TGTGCCAGCACCATAGGGGGGGGGTATCAGCCCCAGCATTTT.